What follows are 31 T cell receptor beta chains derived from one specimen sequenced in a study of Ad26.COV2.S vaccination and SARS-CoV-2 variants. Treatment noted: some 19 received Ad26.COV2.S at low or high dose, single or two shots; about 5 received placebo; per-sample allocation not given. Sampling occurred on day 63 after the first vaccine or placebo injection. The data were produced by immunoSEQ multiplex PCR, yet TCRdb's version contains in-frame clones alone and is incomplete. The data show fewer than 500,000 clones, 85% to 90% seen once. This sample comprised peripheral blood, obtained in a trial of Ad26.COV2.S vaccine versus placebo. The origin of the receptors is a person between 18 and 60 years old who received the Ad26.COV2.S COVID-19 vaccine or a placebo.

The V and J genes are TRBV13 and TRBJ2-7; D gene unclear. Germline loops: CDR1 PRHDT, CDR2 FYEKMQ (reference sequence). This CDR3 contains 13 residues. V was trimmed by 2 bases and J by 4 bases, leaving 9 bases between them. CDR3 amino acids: CASSLLLGYEQYF. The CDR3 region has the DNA TGTGCCAGCAGCTTACTCCTCGGGTACGAGCAGTACTTC.

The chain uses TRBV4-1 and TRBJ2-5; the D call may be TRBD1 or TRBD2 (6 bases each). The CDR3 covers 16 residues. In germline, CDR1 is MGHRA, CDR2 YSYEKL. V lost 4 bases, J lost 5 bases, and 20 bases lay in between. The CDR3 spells CASSLNSLRGLETQYF. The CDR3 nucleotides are TGCGCCAGCAGCCTTAATAGTCTCAGGGGACTGGAGACCCAGTACTTC.

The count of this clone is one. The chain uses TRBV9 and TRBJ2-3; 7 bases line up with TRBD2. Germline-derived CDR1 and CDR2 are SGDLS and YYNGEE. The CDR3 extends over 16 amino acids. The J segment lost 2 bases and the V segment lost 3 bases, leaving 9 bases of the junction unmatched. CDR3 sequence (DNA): TGTGCCAGCAGCGCGGGCTCGACTAGCTTCACAGATACGCAGTATTTT. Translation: CASSAGSTSFTDTQYF.

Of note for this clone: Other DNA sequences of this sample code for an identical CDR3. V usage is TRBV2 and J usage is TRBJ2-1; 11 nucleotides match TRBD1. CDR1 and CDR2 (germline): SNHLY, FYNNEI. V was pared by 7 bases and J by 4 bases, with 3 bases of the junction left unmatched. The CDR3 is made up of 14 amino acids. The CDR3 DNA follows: TGTGCCAGCAAAAGGGACAGGGGGTACAATGAGCAGTTCTTC. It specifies CASKRDRGYNEQFF.

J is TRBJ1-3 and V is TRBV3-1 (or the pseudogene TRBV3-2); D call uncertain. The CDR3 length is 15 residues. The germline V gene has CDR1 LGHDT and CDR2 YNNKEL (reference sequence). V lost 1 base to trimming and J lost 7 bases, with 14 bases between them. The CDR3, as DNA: TGTGCCAGCAGCCAAGGTCGCGCGGTCGGGAACACCATATATTTT. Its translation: CASSQGRAVGNTIYF.

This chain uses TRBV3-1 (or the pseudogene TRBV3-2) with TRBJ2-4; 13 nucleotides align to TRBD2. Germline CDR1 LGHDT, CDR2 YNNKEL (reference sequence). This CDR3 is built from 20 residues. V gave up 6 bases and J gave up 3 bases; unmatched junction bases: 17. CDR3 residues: CASRATPGLAGLGDKNIQYF. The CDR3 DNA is TGTGCCAGCAGAGCTACCCCGGGACTAGCGGGATTGGGAGACAAAAACATTCAGTACTTC.

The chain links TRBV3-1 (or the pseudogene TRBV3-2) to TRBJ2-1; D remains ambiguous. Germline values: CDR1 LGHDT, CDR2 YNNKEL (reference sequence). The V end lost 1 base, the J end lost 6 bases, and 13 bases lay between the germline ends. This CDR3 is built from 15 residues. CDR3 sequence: CASSQGSGLLNEQFF. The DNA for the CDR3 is TGTGCCAGCAGCCAAGGTTCCGGATTGCTCAATGAGCAGTTCTTC.

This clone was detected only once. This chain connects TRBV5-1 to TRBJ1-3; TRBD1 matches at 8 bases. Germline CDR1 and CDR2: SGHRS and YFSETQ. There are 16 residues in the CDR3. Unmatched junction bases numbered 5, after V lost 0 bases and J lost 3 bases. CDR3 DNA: TGCGCCAGCAGCTTGGGGACAGGGCTGGTTGGAAACACCATATATTTT. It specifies CASSLGTGLVGNTIYF.

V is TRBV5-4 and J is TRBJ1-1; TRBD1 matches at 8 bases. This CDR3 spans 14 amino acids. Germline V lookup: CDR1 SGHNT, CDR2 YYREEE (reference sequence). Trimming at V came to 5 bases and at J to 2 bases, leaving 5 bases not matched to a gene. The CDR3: CASRVTGENTEAFF. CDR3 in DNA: TGTGCCAGCAGGGTGACAGGGGAAAACACTGAAGCTTTCTTT.

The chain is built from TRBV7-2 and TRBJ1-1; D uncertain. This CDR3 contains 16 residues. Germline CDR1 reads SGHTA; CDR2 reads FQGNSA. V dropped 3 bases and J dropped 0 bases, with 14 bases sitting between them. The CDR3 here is CASSFRQAVMNTEAFF. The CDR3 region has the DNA TGTGCCAGCAGCTTTCGGCAGGCTGTTATGAACACTGAAGCTTTCTTT. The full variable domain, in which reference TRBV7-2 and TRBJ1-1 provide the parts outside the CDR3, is GAGVSQSPSNKVTEKGKDVELRCDPISGHTALYWYRQSLGQGLEFLIYFQGNSAPDKSGLPSDRFSAERTGGSVSTLTIQRTQQEDSAVYLCASSFRQAVMNTEAFFGQGTRLTVV.

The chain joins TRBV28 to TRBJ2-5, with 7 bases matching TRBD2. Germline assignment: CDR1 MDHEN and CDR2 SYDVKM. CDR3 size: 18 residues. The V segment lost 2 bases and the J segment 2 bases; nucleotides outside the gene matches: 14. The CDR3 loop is CASSLGRPSGRLQETQYF. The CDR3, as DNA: TGTGCCAGCAGTTTAGGACGACCTAGCGGTAGATTACAAGAGACCCAGTACTTC.

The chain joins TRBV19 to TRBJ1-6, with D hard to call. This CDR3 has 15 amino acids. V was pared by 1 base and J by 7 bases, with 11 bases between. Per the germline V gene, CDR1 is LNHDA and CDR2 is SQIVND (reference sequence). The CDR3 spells CASSIGVPQNSPLHF. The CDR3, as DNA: TGTGCCAGTAGTATAGGGGTCCCTCAAAATTCACCCCTCCACTTT.

The CDR3 DNA sequence: TGTGCCAGCAGCCCCAAACAGGGTGTTCGCACTGAAGCTTTCTTT. Translating it yields CASSPKQGVRTEAFF. The J gene is TRBJ1-1, the V gene TRBV7-3, with D perhaps TRBD1 (6 bases). CDR3 size: 15 residues. Looked up from germline, CDR1 is SGHTA and CDR2 is FQGTGA. V lost 5 bases and J 4 bases, leaving 17 bases between the germline ends.

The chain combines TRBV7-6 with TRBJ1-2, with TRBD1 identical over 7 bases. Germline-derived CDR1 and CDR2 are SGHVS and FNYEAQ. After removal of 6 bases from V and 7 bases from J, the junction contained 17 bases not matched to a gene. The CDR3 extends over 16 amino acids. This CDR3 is CASSYLGTDPISGYTF. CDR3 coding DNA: TGTGCCAGCAGTTATCTTGGGACAGATCCAATTAGTGGCTACACCTTC.

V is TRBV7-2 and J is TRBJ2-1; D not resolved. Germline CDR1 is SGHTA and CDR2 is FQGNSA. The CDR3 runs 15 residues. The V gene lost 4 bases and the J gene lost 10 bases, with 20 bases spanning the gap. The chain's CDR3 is CASSSVGRLSREQFF. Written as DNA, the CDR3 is TGTGCCAGCAGCTCTGTAGGGCGGCTTTCTAGGGAGCAGTTCTTC. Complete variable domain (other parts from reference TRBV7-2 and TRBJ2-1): GAGVSQSPSNKVTEKGKDVELRCDPISGHTALYWYRQSLGQGLEFLIYFQGNSAPDKSGLPSDRFSAERTGGSVSTLTIQRTQQEDSAVYLCASSSVGRLSREQFFGPGTRLTVL.

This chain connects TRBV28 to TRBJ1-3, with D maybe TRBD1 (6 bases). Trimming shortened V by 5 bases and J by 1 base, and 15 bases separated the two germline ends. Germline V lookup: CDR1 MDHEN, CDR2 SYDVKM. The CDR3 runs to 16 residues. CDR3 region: CASSHFPRGSGNTIYF. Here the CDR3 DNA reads TGTGCCAGCAGTCATTTTCCCAGGGGATCTGGAAACACCATATATTTT. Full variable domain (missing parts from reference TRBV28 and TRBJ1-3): DVKVTQSSRYLVKRTGEKVFLECVQDMDHENMFWYRQDPGLGLRLIYFSYDVKMKEKGDIPEGYSVSREKKERFSLILESASTNQTSMYLCASSHFPRGSGNTIYFGEGSWLTVV.

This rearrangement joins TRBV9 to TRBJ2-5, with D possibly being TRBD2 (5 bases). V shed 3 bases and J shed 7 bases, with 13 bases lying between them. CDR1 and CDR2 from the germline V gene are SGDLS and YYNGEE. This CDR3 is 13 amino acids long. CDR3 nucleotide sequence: TGTGCCAGCAGCGCCGGCCCCCGGGGGACCCAGTACTTC. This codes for CASSAGPRGTQYF.

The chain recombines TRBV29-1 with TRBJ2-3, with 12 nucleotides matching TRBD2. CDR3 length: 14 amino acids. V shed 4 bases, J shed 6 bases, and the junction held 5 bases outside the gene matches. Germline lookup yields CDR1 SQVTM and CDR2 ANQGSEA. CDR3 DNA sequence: TGCAGCGTTGCGACTAGCGGGAGTTCCGATACGCAGTATTTT. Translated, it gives CSVATSGSSDTQYF.

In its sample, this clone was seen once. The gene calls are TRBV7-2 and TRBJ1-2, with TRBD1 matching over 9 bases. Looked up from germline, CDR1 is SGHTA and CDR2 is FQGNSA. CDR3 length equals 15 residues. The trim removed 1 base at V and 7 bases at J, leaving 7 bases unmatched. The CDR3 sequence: CASSLGPGTGIGYTF. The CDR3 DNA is TGTGCCAGCAGCTTAGGGCCCGGGACAGGGATTGGCTACACCTTC. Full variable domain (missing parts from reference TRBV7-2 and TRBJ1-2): GAGVSQSPSNKVTEKGKDVELRCDPISGHTALYWYRQSLGQGLEFLIYFQGNSAPDKSGLPSDRFSAERTGGSVSTLTIQRTQQEDSAVYLCASSLGPGTGIGYTFGSGTRLTVV.

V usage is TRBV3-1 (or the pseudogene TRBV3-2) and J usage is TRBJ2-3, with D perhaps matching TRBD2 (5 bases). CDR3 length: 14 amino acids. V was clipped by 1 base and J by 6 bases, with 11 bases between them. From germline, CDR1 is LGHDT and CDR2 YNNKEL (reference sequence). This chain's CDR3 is CASSQGGDYDTQYF. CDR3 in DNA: TGTGCCAGCAGCCAAGGGGGAGACTATGATACGCAGTATTTT.

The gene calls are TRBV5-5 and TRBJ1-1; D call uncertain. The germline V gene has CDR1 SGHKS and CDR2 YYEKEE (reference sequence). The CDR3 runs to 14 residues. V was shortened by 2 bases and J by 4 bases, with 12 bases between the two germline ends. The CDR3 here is CASSFAPEGTEAFF. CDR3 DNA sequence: TGTGCCAGCAGCTTCGCACCGGAGGGCACTGAAGCTTTCTTT.

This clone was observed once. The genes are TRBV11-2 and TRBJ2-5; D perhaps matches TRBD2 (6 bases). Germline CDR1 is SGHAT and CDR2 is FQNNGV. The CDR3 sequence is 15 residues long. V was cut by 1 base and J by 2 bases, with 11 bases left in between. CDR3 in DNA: TGTGCCAGCAGCTTAGTGGGCGGGGAACAAGAGACCCAGTACTTC. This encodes CASSLVGGEQETQYF.

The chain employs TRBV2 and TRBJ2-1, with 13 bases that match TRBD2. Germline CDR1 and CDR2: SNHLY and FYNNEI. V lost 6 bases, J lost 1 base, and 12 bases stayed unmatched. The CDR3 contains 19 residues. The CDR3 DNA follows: TGTGCCAGCAGGGCCGGGACTAGCGGGATAGGGCGGTCCTACAATGAGCAGTTCTTC. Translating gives CASRAGTSGIGRSYNEQFF. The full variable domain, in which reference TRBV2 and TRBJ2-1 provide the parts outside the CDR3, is EPEVTQTPSHQVTQMGQEVILRCVPISNHLYFYWYRQILGQKVEFLVSFYNNEISEKSEIFDDQFSVERPDGSNFTLKIRSTKLEDSAMYFCASRAGTSGIGRSYNEQFFGPGTRLTVL.

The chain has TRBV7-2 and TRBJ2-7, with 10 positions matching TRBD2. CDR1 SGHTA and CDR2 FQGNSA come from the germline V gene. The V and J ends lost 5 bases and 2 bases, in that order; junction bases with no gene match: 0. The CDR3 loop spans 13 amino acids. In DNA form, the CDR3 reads TGTGCCAGCAGCACTAGCGGGACCTACGAGCAGTACTTC. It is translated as CASSTSGTYEQYF.

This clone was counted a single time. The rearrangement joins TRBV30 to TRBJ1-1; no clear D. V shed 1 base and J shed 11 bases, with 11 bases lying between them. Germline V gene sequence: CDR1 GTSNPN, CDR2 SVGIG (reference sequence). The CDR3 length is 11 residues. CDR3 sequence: CAWSANYVAFF. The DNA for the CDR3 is TGTGCCTGGAGTGCCAACTATGTGGCTTTCTTT.

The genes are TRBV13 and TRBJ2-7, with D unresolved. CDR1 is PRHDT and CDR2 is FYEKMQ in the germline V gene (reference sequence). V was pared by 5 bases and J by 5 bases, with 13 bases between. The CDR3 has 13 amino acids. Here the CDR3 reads CASSPSLFHEQYV. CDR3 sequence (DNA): TGTGCCAGCAGCCCCAGCCTGTTCCACGAGCAGTACGTC.

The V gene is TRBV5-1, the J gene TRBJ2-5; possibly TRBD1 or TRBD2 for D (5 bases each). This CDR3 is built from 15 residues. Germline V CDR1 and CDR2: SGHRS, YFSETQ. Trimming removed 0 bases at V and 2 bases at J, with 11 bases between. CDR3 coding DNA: TGCGCCAGCAGCTTGGCCGGGACGCGACAAGAGACCCAGTACTTC. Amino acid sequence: CASSLAGTRQETQYF.

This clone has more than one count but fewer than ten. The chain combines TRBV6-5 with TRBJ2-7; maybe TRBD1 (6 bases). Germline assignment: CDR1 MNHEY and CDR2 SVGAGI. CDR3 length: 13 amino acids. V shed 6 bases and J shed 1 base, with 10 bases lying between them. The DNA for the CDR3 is TGTGCCAGCAGCCGGACAGCATCCTACGAGCAGTACTTC. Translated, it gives CASSRTASYEQYF.

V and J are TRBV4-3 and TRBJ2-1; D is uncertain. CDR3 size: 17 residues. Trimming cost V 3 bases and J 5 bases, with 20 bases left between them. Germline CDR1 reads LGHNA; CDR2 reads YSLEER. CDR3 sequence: CASSQVSRAARDNEQFF. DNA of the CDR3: TGCGCCAGCAGCCAGGTCTCTCGGGCGGCTAGGGACAATGAGCAGTTCTTC.

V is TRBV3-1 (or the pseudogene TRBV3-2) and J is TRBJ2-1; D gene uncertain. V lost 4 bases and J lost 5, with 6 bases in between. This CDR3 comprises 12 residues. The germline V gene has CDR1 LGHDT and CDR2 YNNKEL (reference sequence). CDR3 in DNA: TGTGCCAGCAGCCGTAGAAACAATGAGCAGTTCTTC. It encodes CASSRRNNEQFF.

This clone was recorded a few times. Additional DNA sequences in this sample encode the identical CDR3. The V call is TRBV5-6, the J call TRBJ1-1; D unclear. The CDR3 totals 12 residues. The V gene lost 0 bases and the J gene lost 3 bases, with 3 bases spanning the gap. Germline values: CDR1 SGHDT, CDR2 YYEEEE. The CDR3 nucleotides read TGTGCCAGCAGCTTGGGGGACACTGAAGCTTTCTTT. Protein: CASSLGDTEAFF.